These 29 T cell receptor beta chains were all obtained from the same sample, sequenced in a study of cytomegalovirus exposure and HLA in healthy donors. Primers for the PCR totalled 60 Vbeta and 13 Jbeta. TCRdb's copy holds only in-frame clones and misses some; the assay was immunoSEQ multiplex PCR. The table has approximately 82,000 clones, approximately 74% seen once. What was sequenced was PBMCs. These receptors originate from a woman in her 50s in good health and CMV-seropositive.

The chain combines TRBV4-1 with TRBJ2-4; D possibly corresponds to TRBD2 (6 bases). CDR1 and CDR2 (germline): MGHRA, YSYEKL. With 11 bases removed from V and 5 bases from J, the gap between germline ends came to 13 bases. The CDR3 spans 12 residues. Written as DNA, the CDR3 is TGCGCCTCGCGAGGGGAGGAAAACATTCAGTACTTC. This sequence encodes CASRGEENIQYF.

The chain combines TRBV5-6 with TRBJ2-1; TRBD2 matches at 10 bases. This CDR3 comprises 15 residues. V shed 2 bases and J 3 bases; nucleotides not matched to a gene: 2. CDR1 and CDR2 (germline): SGHDT, YYEEEE. The CDR3 sequence is CASSFSGRYYNEQFF. The CDR3 nucleotides are TGTGCCAGCAGCTTTAGCGGGAGGTACTACAATGAGCAGTTCTTC.

This chain links TRBV19 with TRBJ2-3; tentatively, D is TRBD2 (5 bases). The CDR3 extends over 15 amino acids. Germline V gene sequence: CDR1 LNHDA, CDR2 SQIVND (reference sequence). Between the trimmed V and J ends, which lost 5 bases and 6 bases, there was a span of 18 bases. This CDR3 reads CASSSSRAPFDTQYF. CDR3 DNA: TGTGCCAGTAGTTCTAGCCGCGCCCCCTTCGATACGCAGTATTTT. The whole variable domain, filled in from reference TRBV19 and TRBJ2-3, reads DGGITQSPKYLFRKEGQNVTLSCEQNLNHDAMYWYRQDPGQGLRLIYYSQIVNDFQKGDIAEGYSVSREKKESFPLTVTSAQKNPTAFYLCASSSSRAPFDTQYFGPGTRLTVL.

The rearrangement links TRBV5-1 to TRBJ2-7; D possibly corresponds to TRBD1 (5 bases). With 4 bases removed from V and 6 bases from J, the gap between germline ends came to 11 bases. Germline V CDR1 and CDR2: SGHRS, YFSETQ. This CDR3 contains 12 residues. CDR3 loop: CASSVQESEQYF. CDR3 coding DNA: TGCGCCAGCAGCGTACAGGAGTCCGAGCAGTACTTC. Using reference TRBV5-1 and TRBJ2-7 for the parts outside the CDR3, the full variable domain is KAGVTQTPRYLIKTRGQQVTLSCSPISGHRSVSWYQQTPGQGLQFLFEYFSETQRNKGNFPGRFSGRQFSNSRSEMNVSTLELGDSALYLCASSVQESEQYFGPGTRLTVT.

The genes are TRBV4-2 and TRBJ2-1, with D possibly matching TRBD2 (6 bases). Trimming pared 2 bases from V and 10 bases from J, leaving 15 bases between. The CDR3 loop spans 14 amino acids. CDR1 and CDR2 from the germline V gene are LGHNA and YNFKEQ. CDR3 sequence: CASSQTSPSREQFF. In DNA, the CDR3 is TGTGCCAGCAGCCAAACTAGCCCCTCCAGGGAGCAGTTCTTC.

The chain recombines TRBV18 with TRBJ2-6; TRBD1 matches 9 bases. The CDR3 loop spans 18 amino acids. Germline assignment: CDR1 KGHSH and CDR2 LQKENI. After removal of 5 bases from V and 4 bases from J, the junction contained 12 bases not matched to a gene. This CDR3 reads CASSTTGGDPPGANVLTF. In DNA form, the CDR3 reads TGTGCCAGCTCAACAACAGGGGGCGATCCTCCCGGGGCCAACGTCCTGACTTTC.

This clone came up a few times. The chain couples TRBV7-8 to TRBJ2-7; maybe TRBD2 (6 bases). V was pared by 6 bases and J by 6 bases, with 18 bases between. The germline gives CDR1 SGHVS, CDR2 FQNEAQ. The CDR3 length is 14 residues. CDR3 sequence reads: CASRPAVGGAEQYF. CDR3 sequence (DNA): TGTGCCAGCAGGCCAGCTGTCGGGGGAGCCGAGCAGTACTTC.

In its sample, this clone was seen a few times. CDR3 sequence reads: CASSPGGDFGYTF. The DNA for the CDR3 is TGTGCCAGCAGTCCAGGGGGCGATTTTGGCTACACCTTC. The chain couples TRBV6-5 to TRBJ1-2; 8 bases map to TRBD1. CDR1 and CDR2 (germline): MNHEY, SVGAGI. Unmatched junction bases numbered 6, after V lost 5 bases and J lost 7 bases. The CDR3 covers 13 residues.

Here the CDR3 DNA reads TGTGCCAGTAGTATCAGAGGAAACACTGAAGCTTTCTTT. Its protein product is CASSIRGNTEAFF. The chain is built from TRBV19 and TRBJ1-1; no clear D gene. The CDR3 is made up of 13 amino acids. V lost 3 bases, J lost 2 bases, and 7 bases lay in between. Germline values: CDR1 LNHDA, CDR2 SQIVND (reference sequence).

The V call is TRBV4-1, the J call TRBJ2-1; 11 nucleotides align to TRBD1. Trimming took 2 bases from V and 3 from J; bases not matched to a gene: 9. Germline CDR1 reads MGHRA; CDR2 reads YSYEKL. This CDR3 has 18 amino acids. The CDR3 DNA is TGCGCCAGCAGCCAACACACAGGACAGGGGGCCCACTACAATGAGCAGTTCTTC. Translated: CASSQHTGQGAHYNEQFF.

This clone was recorded a few times. The chain combines TRBV10-1 with TRBJ1-3; D unclear. Germline values: CDR1 WNHNN, CDR2 SYGVQD (reference sequence). This CDR3 spans 14 amino acids. Trimming left V 8 bases short and J 0 bases short, with 11 bases between. CDR3 residues: CASSPGSSGNTIYF. The CDR3 DNA is TGCGCCAGCTCTCCGGGGAGCTCTGGAAACACCATATATTTT.

V usage is TRBV6-4 and J usage is TRBJ2-2; TRBD2 might be the D (5 bases). Trimming removed 5 bases from V and 4 bases from J, with 8 bases in between. Germline V CDR1 and CDR2: MRHNA, SNTAGT. The CDR3 totals 13 residues. As DNA, the CDR3 is TGTGCCAGCAGTTCGAGCGGCACCGGGGAGCTGTTTTTT. Translated: CASSSSGTGELFF.

This clone appeared a few times. This rearrangement joins TRBV5-4 to TRBJ1-1; D gene ambiguous. Germline V gene sequence: CDR1 SGHNT, CDR2 YYREEE (reference sequence). V was trimmed by 1 base and J by 1 base, leaving 5 bases between them. The CDR3 loop spans 13 amino acids. CDR3 sequence reads: CASSLWANTEAFF. The CDR3 DNA reads TGTGCCAGCAGCTTGTGGGCGAACACTGAAGCTTTCTTT.

This clone was counted only a few times. The chain couples TRBV6-1 to TRBJ1-4; 9 positions agree with TRBD1. J lost 2 bases, V lost 6 bases, and 4 bases had no gene match. Germline CDR1 is MNHNS and CDR2 is SASEGT. This CDR3 has 15 residues. CDR3: CASSLGQGTNEKLFF. The CDR3 nucleotides are TGTGCCAGCAGCTTAGGACAGGGGACTAATGAAAAACTGTTTTTT.

The chain has TRBV2 and TRBJ2-5, with a weak D call TRBD2 (6 bases). V lost 7 bases and J 2 bases, leaving 11 bases between the germline ends. The germline V gene encodes CDR1 SNHLY and CDR2 FYNNEI. CDR3 length: 13 residues. The CDR3 sequence: CASTEGLQETQYF. In DNA, the CDR3 is TGTGCCAGCACGGAGGGGCTTCAAGAGACCCAGTACTTC.

The chain has TRBV13 and TRBJ2-7; D perhaps matches TRBD1 (6 bases). Germline lookup yields CDR1 PRHDT and CDR2 FYEKMQ (reference sequence). V was pared by 3 bases and J by 1 base, with 19 bases between. CDR3 length equals 17 residues. CDR3 sequence reads: CASSLFRGQGTSYEQYF. In DNA form, the CDR3 reads TGTGCCAGCAGCTTGTTTCGCGGGCAGGGGACATCCTACGAGCAGTACTTC.

This chain connects TRBV10-2 to TRBJ1-2, with no clear D. CDR3 size: 13 residues. CDR1 and CDR2 from the germline V gene are WSHSY and SAAADI. Trimming left V 3 bases short and J 3 bases short, with 8 bases between. CDR3 in DNA: TGCGCCAGCAGTGAAAACTCGGACTATGGCTACACCTTC. It encodes CASSENSDYGYTF.

This chain uses TRBV6-5 with TRBJ1-2, with 10 bases aligning to TRBD1. The CDR3 length is 13 residues. V was clipped by 6 bases and J by 8 bases; unmatched bases: 6. Per the germline V gene, CDR1 is MNHEY and CDR2 is SVGAGI. The CDR3, as DNA: TGTGCCAGCAGCCCCGGACAGGGGGGCGGCTACACCTTC. Translating gives CASSPGQGGGYTF.

V and J are TRBV30 and TRBJ2-7; TRBD2 is a possible D gene (5 bases). V was trimmed by 4 bases and J by 3 bases, leaving 13 bases between them. CDR1 and CDR2 (germline): GTSNPN, SVGIG (reference sequence). The CDR3 has 13 residues. CDR3 loop: CAWKRTFYYEQYF. CDR3 in DNA: TGTGCCTGGAAGCGGACTTTTTACTACGAGCAGTACTTC.

V usage is TRBV30 and J usage is TRBJ1-1, with TRBD1 identical over 7 bases. V was clipped by 2 bases and J by 5 bases; unmatched bases: 5. Looked up from germline, CDR1 is GTSNPN and CDR2 is SVGIG (reference sequence). The length of the CDR3 is 13 residues. The DNA for the CDR3 is TGTGCCTGGAGTAAGGGGGCGCAAACTGAAGCTTTCTTT. Its translation is CAWSKGAQTEAFF.

The CDR3 sequence is CAWTRSNGEQYF. In DNA form, the CDR3 reads TGTGCCTGGACCCGGTCAAACGGCGAGCAGTACTTC. The genes are TRBV30 and TRBJ2-7, with D hard to call. The CDR3 runs to 12 residues. Germline loops: CDR1 GTSNPN, CDR2 SVGIG (reference sequence). V was cut by 4 bases and J by 6 bases, with 13 bases left in between.

The gene calls are TRBV7-9 and TRBJ1-4; D might be TRBD1 (6 bases). Per the germline V gene, CDR1 is SEHNR and CDR2 is FQNEAQ (reference sequence). The CDR3 loop spans 16 amino acids. Trimming cost V 5 bases and J 7 bases, with 20 bases left between them. CDR3 amino acids: CASSQIGWGLTEKLFF. In DNA, the CDR3 is TGTGCCAGCAGCCAAATAGGGTGGGGGCTCACTGAAAAACTGTTTTTT.

This sequence joins TRBV28 and TRBJ1-3; TRBD1 agrees at 7 bases. V gave up 5 bases and J gave up 0 bases; unmatched junction bases: 7. CDR1 and CDR2 from the germline V gene are MDHEN and SYDVKM. The CDR3 sequence is 16 residues long. The CDR3 spells CASSGDSLFSGNTIYF. CDR3 coding DNA: TGTGCCAGCAGTGGGGACAGCCTGTTCTCTGGAAACACCATATATTTT.

The rearrangement joins TRBV19 to TRBJ2-2; weak D call: TRBD2 (5 bases). This CDR3 is built from 14 residues. Trimming took off 0 bases at V and 5 bases at J, with 7 bases between the two ends. Looked up from germline, CDR1 is LNHDA and CDR2 is SQIVND (reference sequence). DNA of the CDR3: TGTGCCAGTAGTATAGATGGAGGTACCGGGGAGCTGTTTTTT. The encoded protein is CASSIDGGTGELFF.

A note on this clone: The same CDR3 can be traced to other DNA sequences in this sample. The genes are TRBV30 and TRBJ2-3; D not resolved. Germline V gives CDR1 GTSNPN, CDR2 SVGIG (reference sequence). This CDR3 is built from 13 residues. V lost 0 bases, J lost 1 base, and 5 bases lay in between. DNA of the CDR3: TGTGCCTGGAGTGTCCAGGGCACAGATACGCAGTATTTT. It codes for CAWSVQGTDTQYF.

The chain joins TRBV29-1 to TRBJ2-3; D call uncertain. Per the germline V gene, CDR1 is SQVTM and CDR2 is ANQGSEA. The germline V and J ends were trimmed by 4 bases and 2 bases, with 13 bases remaining between them. CDR3 length equals 14 residues. CDR3 loop: CSVGVVGHTDTQYF. CDR3 bases: TGCAGCGTTGGGGTAGTGGGCCACACAGATACGCAGTATTTT.

The chain carries TRBV7-9 and TRBJ2-1, with TRBD2 matching over 8 bases. The germline V gene encodes CDR1 SEHNR and CDR2 FQNEAQ (reference sequence). The V segment lost 5 bases and the J segment 14 bases; nucleotides outside the gene matches: 8. This CDR3 spans 12 amino acids. The CDR3 sequence is CASSPTGGPKFF. The CDR3 region has the DNA TGTGCCAGCAGCCCGACGGGAGGGCCGAAGTTCTTC.

The chain has TRBV6-1 and TRBJ1-1, with unresolved D. The CDR3 has 15 residues. From germline, CDR1 is MNHNS and CDR2 SASEGT. Trimming stripped 7 bases from V and 5 bases from J, with 20 bases between. The CDR3 nucleotides are TGTGCCAGCACCGAAATGCGGGCCCTGAGGACTGAAGCTTTCTTT. Translated: CASTEMRALRTEAFF.

The sample holds a few counts of this clone. The rearrangement uses TRBV6-4 and TRBJ2-3; weak D call: TRBD2 (5 bases). The CDR3 covers 16 residues. Trimming pared 2 bases from V and 2 bases from J, leaving 14 bases between. CDR1 and CDR2 (germline): MRHNA, SNTAGT. The CDR3 bases are TGTGCCAGCAGTGACGAGGGCGGTCGCCCCACAGATACGCAGTATTTT. Translated: CASSDEGGRPTDTQYF.